This T cell receptor beta chain was identified in a study of blood T cell repertoires in COVID-19. Original handling: For nucleated cells, counts were estimated from reference gene primer amplification. The method was immunoSEQ multiplex PCR; TCRdb's version includes in-frame clones alone and lacks a portion of them. V and J calls and clone size are as listed in that table; D and trimming were resolved from the DNA. Here the sample spans about 120,000 clones, roughly 89% being singletons. The CDR3 spans 13 residues. Trimming cost V 5 bases and J 4 bases; bases outside gene matches: 5. Recovered Cohort 3 donors showed two negative PCRs, clearance, or symptom resolution.

The specimen was PBMCs or T cells enriched from blood (not recorded which). This TCR derives from a woman aged 25 to 45 who had recovered from COVID-19. This chain links TRBV12-3 or TRBV12-4 with TRBJ2-7; the match to TRBD1 covers 7 bases. CDR3 region: CASSRDRPYEQYF. Here the CDR3 DNA reads TGTGCCAGCAGTCGGGACAGACCTTACGAGCAGTACTTC.